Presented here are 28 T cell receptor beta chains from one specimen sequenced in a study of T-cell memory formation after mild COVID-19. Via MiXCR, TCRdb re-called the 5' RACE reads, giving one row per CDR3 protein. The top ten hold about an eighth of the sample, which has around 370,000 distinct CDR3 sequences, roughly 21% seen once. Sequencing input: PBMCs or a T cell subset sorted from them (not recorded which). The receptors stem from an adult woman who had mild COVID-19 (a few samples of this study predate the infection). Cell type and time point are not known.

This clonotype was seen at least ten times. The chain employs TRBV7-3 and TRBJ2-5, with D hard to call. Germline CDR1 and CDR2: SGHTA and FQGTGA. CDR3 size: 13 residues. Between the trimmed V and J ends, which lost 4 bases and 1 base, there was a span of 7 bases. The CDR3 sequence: CASSYIPQETQYF. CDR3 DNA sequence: TGTGCCAGCAGCTATATCCCCCAAGAGACCCAGTACTTC.

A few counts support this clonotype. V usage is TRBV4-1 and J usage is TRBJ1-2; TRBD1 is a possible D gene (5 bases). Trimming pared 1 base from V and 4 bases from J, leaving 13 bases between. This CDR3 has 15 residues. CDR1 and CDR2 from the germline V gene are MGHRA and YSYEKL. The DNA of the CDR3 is TGCGCCAGCAGCCAAGGGACATCGGCCAGCTATGGCTACACCTTC. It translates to CASSQGTSASYGYTF.

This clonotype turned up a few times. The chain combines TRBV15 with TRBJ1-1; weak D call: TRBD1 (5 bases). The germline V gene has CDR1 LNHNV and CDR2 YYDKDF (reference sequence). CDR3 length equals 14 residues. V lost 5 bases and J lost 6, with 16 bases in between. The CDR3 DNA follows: TGTGCCACCAGCTCAAAGACAGCTGGAGCTGAAGCTTTCTTT. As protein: CATSSKTAGAEAFF.

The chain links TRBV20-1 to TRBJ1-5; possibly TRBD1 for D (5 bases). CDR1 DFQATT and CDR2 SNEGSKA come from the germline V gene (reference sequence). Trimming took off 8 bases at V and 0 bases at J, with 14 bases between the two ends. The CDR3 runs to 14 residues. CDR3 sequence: CSSIRGNSNQPQHF. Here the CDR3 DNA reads TGCAGTTCGATACGGGGGAATAGCAATCAGCCCCAGCATTTT.

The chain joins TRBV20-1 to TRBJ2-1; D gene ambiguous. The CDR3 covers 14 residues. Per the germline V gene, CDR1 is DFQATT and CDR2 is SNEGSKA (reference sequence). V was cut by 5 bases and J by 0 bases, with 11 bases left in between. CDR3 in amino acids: CSAALHSSYNEQFF. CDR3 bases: TGCAGTGCTGCACTCCACAGCTCCTACAATGAGCAGTTCTTC.

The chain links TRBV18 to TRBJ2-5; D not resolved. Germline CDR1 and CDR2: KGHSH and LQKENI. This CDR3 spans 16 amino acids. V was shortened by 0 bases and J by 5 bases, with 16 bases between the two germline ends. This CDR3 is CASSPPKFVLGETQYF. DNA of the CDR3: TGTGCCAGCTCACCACCAAAGTTTGTCCTGGGCGAGACCCAGTACTTC.

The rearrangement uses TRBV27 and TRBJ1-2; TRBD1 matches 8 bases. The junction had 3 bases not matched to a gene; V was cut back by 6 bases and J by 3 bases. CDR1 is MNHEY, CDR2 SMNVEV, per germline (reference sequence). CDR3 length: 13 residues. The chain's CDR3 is CASRHRGDYGYTF. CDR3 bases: TGTGCCAGCAGACACAGGGGGGACTATGGCTACACCTTC.

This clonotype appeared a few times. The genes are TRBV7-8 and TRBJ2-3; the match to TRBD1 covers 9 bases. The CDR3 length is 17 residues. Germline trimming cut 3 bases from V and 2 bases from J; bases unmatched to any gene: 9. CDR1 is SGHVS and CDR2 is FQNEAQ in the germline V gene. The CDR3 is CASSFPGQGTHTDTQYF. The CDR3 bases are TGTGCCAGCAGCTTCCCGGGACAGGGTACCCACACAGATACGCAGTATTTT.

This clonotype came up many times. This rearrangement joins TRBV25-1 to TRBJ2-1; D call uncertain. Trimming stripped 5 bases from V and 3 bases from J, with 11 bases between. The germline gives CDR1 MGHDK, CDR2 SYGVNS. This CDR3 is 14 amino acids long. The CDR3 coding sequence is TGTGCCAGCAGTCAGTCCGACTTCTACAATGAGCAGTTCTTC. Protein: CASSQSDFYNEQFF.

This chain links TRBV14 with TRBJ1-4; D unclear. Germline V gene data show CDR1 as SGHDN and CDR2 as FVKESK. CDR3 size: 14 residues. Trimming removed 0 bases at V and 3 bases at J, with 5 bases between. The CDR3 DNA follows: TGTGCCAGCAGCCAAGACGGATCTAATGAAAAACTGTTTTTT. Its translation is CASSQDGSNEKLFF.

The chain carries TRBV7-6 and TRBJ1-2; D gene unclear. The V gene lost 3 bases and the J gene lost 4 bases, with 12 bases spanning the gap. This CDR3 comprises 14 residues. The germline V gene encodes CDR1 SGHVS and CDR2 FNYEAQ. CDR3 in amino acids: CASSLNSRGYGYTF. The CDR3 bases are TGTGCCAGCAGCTTGAACAGTCGGGGCTATGGCTACACCTTC.

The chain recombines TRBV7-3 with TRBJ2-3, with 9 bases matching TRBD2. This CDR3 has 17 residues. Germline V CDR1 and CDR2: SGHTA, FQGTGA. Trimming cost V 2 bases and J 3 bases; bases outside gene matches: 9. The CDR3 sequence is CASSLWGGGASTDTQYF. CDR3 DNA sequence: TGTGCCAGCAGCTTATGGGGCGGGGGGGCCTCGACAGATACGCAGTATTTT.

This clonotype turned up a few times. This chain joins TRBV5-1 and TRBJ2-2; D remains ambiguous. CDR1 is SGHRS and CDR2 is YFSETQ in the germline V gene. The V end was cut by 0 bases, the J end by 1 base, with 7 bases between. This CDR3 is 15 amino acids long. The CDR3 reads CASSLAEVNTGELFF. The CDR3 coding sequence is TGCGCCAGCAGCTTGGCTGAGGTGAACACCGGGGAGCTGTTTTTT.

The DNA for the CDR3 is TGCGCCAGCAGCCAAGAAGGGGGCTCACTTAGCAATCAGCCCCAGCATTTT. The encoded protein is CASSQEGGSLSNQPQHF. The chain employs TRBV4-1 and TRBJ1-5; 7 bases agree with TRBD1. This CDR3 region has 17 residues. Germline-derived CDR1 and CDR2 are MGHRA and YSYEKL. J was trimmed by 0 bases and V by 0 bases; bases with no gene match: 5.

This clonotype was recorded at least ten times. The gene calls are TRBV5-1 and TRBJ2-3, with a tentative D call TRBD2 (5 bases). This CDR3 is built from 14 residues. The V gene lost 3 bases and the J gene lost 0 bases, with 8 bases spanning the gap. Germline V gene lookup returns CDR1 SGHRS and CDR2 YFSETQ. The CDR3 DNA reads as TGCGCCAGCAGCTCAGGACTTAGCACAGATACGCAGTATTTT. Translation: CASSSGLSTDTQYF. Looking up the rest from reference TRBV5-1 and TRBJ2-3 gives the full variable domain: KAGVTQTPRYLIKTRGQQVTLSCSPISGHRSVSWYQQTPGQGLQFLFEYFSETQRNKGNFPGRFSGRQFSNSRSEMNVSTLELGDSALYLCASSSGLSTDTQYFGPGTRLTVL.

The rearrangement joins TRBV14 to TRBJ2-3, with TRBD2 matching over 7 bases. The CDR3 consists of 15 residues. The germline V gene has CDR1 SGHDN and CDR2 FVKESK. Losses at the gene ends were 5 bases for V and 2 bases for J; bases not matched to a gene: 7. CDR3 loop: CASSSQRGVTDTQYF. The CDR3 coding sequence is TGTGCCAGCAGCTCCCAGCGGGGAGTCACAGATACGCAGTATTTT.

CDR3 protein: CASSSQGANTEAFF. In DNA form, the CDR3 reads TGTGCCAGCAGCTCACAGGGGGCAAACACTGAAGCTTTCTTT. The V call is TRBV7-3, the J call TRBJ1-1; the match to TRBD1 covers 9 bases. Losses at the gene ends were 4 bases for V and 2 bases for J; bases not matched to a gene: 2. The CDR3 spans 14 residues. CDR1 and CDR2 (germline): SGHTA, FQGTGA.

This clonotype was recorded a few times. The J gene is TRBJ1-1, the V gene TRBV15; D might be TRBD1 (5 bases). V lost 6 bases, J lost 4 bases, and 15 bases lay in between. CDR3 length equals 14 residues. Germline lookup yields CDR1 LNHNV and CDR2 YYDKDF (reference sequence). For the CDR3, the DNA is TGTGCCACCAGACCTGGGACTGACCGCACTGAAGCTTTCTTT. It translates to CATRPGTDRTEAFF.

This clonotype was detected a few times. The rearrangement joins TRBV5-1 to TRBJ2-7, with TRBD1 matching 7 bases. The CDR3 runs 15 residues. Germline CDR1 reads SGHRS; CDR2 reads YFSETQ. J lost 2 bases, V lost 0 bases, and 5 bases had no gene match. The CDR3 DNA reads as TGCGCCAGCAGCTTGGAGCTGACAGGGACCTACGAGCAGTACTTC. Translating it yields CASSLELTGTYEQYF.

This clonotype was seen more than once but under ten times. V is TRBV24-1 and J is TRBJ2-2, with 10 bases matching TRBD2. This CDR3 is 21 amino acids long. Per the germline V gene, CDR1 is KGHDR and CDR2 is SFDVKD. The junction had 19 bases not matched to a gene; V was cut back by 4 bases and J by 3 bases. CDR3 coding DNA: TGTGCCACCAGTGACCCTGGGGGGGGCCTAGCGGGAGTTAAAGACACCGGGGAGCTGTTTTTT. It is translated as CATSDPGGGLAGVKDTGELFF.

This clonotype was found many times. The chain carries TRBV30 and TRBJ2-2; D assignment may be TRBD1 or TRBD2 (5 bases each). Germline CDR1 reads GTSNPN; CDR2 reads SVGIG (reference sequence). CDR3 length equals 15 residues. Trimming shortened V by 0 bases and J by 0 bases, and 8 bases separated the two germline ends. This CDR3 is CAWSVGTPNTGELFF. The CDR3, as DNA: TGTGCCTGGAGTGTAGGGACGCCGAACACCGGGGAGCTGTTTTTT. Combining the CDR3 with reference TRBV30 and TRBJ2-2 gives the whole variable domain SQTIHQWPATLVQPVGSPLSLECTVEGTSNPNLYWYRQAAGRGLQLLFYSVGIGQISSEVPQNLSASRPQDRQFILSSKKLLLSDSGFYLCAWSVGTPNTGELFFGEGSRLTVL.

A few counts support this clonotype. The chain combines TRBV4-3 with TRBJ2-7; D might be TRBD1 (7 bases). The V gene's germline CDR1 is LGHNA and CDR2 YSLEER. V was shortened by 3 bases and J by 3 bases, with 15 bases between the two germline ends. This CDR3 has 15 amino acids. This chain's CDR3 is CASSHRQGGIYEQYF. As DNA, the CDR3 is TGCGCCAGCAGCCATAGACAGGGAGGTATCTACGAGCAGTACTTC.

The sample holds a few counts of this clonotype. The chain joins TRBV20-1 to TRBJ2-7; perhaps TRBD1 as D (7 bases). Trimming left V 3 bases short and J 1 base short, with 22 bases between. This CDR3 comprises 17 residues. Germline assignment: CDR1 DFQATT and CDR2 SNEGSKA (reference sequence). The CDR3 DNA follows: TGCAGTGCTAGGGATTTTCGTCCGACAGGGAGGTCCTACGAGCAGTACTTC. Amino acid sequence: CSARDFRPTGRSYEQYF.

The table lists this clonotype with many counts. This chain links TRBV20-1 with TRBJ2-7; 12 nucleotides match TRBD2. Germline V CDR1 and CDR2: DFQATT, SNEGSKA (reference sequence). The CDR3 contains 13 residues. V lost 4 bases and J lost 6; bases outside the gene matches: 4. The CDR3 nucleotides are TGCAGTGCTACCTTACTAGCGGGGGGCGAGCAGTACTTC. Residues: CSATLLAGGEQYF.

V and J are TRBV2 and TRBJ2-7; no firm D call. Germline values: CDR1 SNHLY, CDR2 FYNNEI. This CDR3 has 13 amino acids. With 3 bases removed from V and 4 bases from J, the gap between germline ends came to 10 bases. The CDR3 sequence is CASSEPPKYEQYF. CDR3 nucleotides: TGTGCCAGCAGTGAGCCCCCAAAGTACGAGCAGTACTTC.

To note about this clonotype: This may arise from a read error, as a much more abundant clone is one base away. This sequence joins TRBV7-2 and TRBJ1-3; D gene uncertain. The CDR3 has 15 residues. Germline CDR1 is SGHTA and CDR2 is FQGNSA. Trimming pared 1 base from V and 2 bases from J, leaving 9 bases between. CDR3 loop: CASSLDGSTGNTIYF. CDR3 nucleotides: TGTGCCAGCAGCTTAGACGGGAGCACTGGAAACACCATATATTTT.

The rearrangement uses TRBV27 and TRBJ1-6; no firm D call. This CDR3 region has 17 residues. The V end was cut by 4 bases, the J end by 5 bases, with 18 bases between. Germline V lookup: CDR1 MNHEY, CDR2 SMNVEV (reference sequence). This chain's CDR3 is CASSSTLPGRNNSPLHF. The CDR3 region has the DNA TGTGCCAGCAGTTCGACCCTCCCTGGACGGAATAATTCACCCCTCCACTTT.

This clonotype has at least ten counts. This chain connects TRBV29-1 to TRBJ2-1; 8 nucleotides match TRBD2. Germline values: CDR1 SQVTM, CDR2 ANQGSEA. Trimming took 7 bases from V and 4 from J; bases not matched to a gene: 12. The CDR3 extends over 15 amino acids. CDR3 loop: CSAVEDLAGYNEQFF. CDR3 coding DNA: TGCAGCGCTGTGGAGGATTTAGCGGGATACAATGAGCAGTTCTTC.